The rows below give T cell receptor beta chains drawn from one sample of a study of control samples from healthy donors and cancer patients. This table comes from immunoSEQ multiplex PCR, and its TCRdb copy is limited to in-frame clones, with some not included. The sample carries around 100,000 clones, roughly 84% recorded once. Input material: blood. These TCRs come from a woman aged 45-60 years in good health. The CDR3 runs from the conserved cysteine through the conserved F or W. D genes are given only for firm matches. Clone size is given for some rows only: seen once, a few or many times, or a class if the clone is expanded.

CDR3nt,CDR3aa,j_gene,abundance,v_gene,d_gene,len
TGTGCCAGCAGCCCCGGCCTTCTAGCGGGAGAGGGCACAGATACGCAGTATTTT,CASSPGLLAGEGTDTQYF,TRBJ2-3,.,TRBV6-2/TRBV6-3,TRBD2,18
TGTGCCAGCAGCTTTCCGGGACTAGCGGGGGCGGATACGCAGTATTTT,CASSFPGLAGADTQYF,TRBJ2-3,.,TRBV5-6,TRBD2,16
TGTGCCAGTAGTAACCGACGGAGCAATCAGCCCCAGCATTTT,CASSNRRSNQPQHF,TRBJ1-5,.,TRBV19,.,14
TGTGCCAGCAGGGACGGACAGAAATACACTGAAGCTTTCTTT,CASRDGQKYTEAFF,TRBJ1-1,.,TRBV6-5,.,14
TGTGCCAGCAGCTTGGGGCAGGGCGCGGCAGATACGCAGTATTTT,CASSLGQGAADTQYF,TRBJ2-3,.,TRBV5-4,.,15
TGTGCCAGCAGCAGCTTAGAAGACACTGAAGCTTTCTTT,CASSSLEDTEAFF,TRBJ1-1,.,TRBV5-4,.,13
TGTGCCAGCAGCAATCTAGCGGGGGGGCGGCAAGAGACCCAGTACTTC,CASSNLAGGRQETQYF,TRBJ2-5,.,TRBV4-2,TRBD2,16
TGTGCCAGCAGCCCCCAGGTTCACACAGGGGGCAACAATGAGCAGTTCTTC,CASSPQVHTGGNNEQFF,TRBJ2-1,.,TRBV7-2,TRBD1,17
TGCGCCAGCAGCCAAGAGACCCGAGGGGCTGGCTATGGCTACACCTTC,CASSQETRGAGYGYTF,TRBJ1-2,.,TRBV4-3,.,16
TGTGCCAGCAGTCTCGGACAGGGATCGCAGCCCCAGCATTTT,CASSLGQGSQPQHF,TRBJ1-5,.,TRBV6-2/TRBV6-3,TRBD1,14
TGCGCCAGCAGCCAAGCCTATAATTCACCCCTCCACTTT,CASSQAYNSPLHF,TRBJ1-6,.,TRBV4-3,.,13
TGTGCCAGCAGTAGACTAGCCGGCTACACCTTC,CASSRLAGYTF,TRBJ1-2,.,TRBV28,.,11
TGTGCCAGTGGGTATTCGGGGACAGGAGGGAATCAGCCCCAGCATTTT,CASGYSGTGGNQPQHF,TRBJ1-5,few,TRBV19,TRBD1,16
TGTGCCAGCAGCTTGGCTACAGGGCAGTTGAGGACAGTTGGAAACACCATATATTTT,CASSLATGQLRTVGNTIYF,TRBJ1-3,.,TRBV5-5,.,19
TGTGCCAGCAGCTTGGTCGGCCGAAAACCGAACACTGAAGCTTTCTTT,CASSLVGRKPNTEAFF,TRBJ1-1,.,TRBV5-6,.,16
TGTGCCAGTAGTATAGGTGCGGGATCCTTCCCTGAGCAGTTCTTC,CASSIGAGSFPEQFF,TRBJ2-1,few,TRBV19,.,15
TGTGCCACCAGTGATTGGGGAGCGGGAGCTGGTGAGCAGTTCTTC,CATSDWGAGAGEQFF,TRBJ2-1,.,TRBV24-1,TRBD2,15
TGTGCCAGCAGCCCTGGGACTAGCGGGGCAATTACGCAGTATTTT,CASSPGTSGAITQYF,TRBJ2-3,.,TRBV5-6,TRBD2,15
TGTGCCAGCAGCTATGCCACCGGGACTAGCGTAGAGACCCAGTACTTC,CASSYATGTSVETQYF,TRBJ2-5,.,TRBV13,TRBD2,16
TGTGCCAACAGGGGAGAGGCCGGGGAGCTGTTTTTT,CANRGEAGELFF,TRBJ2-2,.,TRBV27,TRBD1,12
TGTGCCAGCAGTGATGCGGGGAGGAACATTCAGTACTTC,CASSDAGRNIQYF,TRBJ2-4,once,TRBV2,.,13
TGTGCCAGCAGTTACTTCTCGGAGACCCAGTACTTC,CASSYFSETQYF,TRBJ2-5,.,TRBV6-2/TRBV6-3,.,12
TGCGCCAGCAGCCAAGATCTCCTTGAGCAGTTCTTC,CASSQDLLEQFF,TRBJ2-1,once,TRBV4-1,.,12
TGTGCCAGCAGCTTGGTGGGACTAGCGGGGGGCACAACAGATACGCAGTATTTT,CASSLVGLAGGTTDTQYF,TRBJ2-3,.,TRBV5-6,TRBD2,18
TGTGCCACCCAGGGGGGAAGGAGGGGACAGGTCGCTGGCGCCTACGAGCAGTACTTC,CATQGGRRGQVAGAYEQYF,TRBJ2-7,.,TRBV7-8,TRBD1,19
TGTGCCAGCAGTGTGAGGACAGCCACACCTAACTATGGCTACACCTTC,CASSVRTATPNYGYTF,TRBJ1-2,once,TRBV6-2/TRBV6-3,.,16
TGTGCCAGCACCCCATATCAGGGGGTCGGGGGAGGTCGGGGGAATGAGCAGTTCTTC,CASTPYQGVGGGRGNEQFF,TRBJ2-1,.,TRBV6-2/TRBV6-3,.,19
TGTGCCAGCAGGAGGGGGGCCCCCTACGAGCAGTACTTC,CASRRGAPYEQYF,TRBJ2-7,.,TRBV6-5,.,13